The 15 T cell receptor beta chains reported below all come from one sample, sequenced in a study of graft-versus-host responses after intestinal transplantation. These receptors' antigens are unknown. The assay was immunoSEQ multiplex PCR, and TCRdb's table has in-frame clones only and misses some. The sample consists of roughly 120,000 clones, around 93% of them appearing once. The specimen comprised unstimulated CD4+ T cells sorted from spleen or lymph node cells, sampled before intestinal transplant. The receptors were gathered from a human donor who received an intestinal transplant.

The rearrangement links TRBV5-4 to TRBJ2-3; D might be TRBD1 or TRBD2, each matching 5 bases. The CDR3 is made up of 16 amino acids. The V end was cut by 3 bases, the J end by 1 base, with 15 bases between. Per germline, CDR1 SGHNT and CDR2 YYREEE (reference sequence). As DNA, the CDR3 is TGTGCCAGCAGCTGGGACGGGGTATCTCGCACAGATACGCAGTATTTT. This encodes CASSWDGVSRTDTQYF.

This chain uses TRBV2 with TRBJ2-2; 9 bases map to TRBD2. The ends lost 7 bases at V and 5 bases at J; junction bases unmatched: 11. The CDR3 is 16 residues long. Germline V gene data show CDR1 as SNHLY and CDR2 as FYNNEI. The CDR3 coding sequence is TGTGCCAGCACTCACAGGAGACTAGCGGATACCGGGGAGCTGTTTTTT. It specifies CASTHRRLADTGELFF. The full variable domain, with the rest looked up from reference TRBV2 and TRBJ2-2, is EPEVTQTPSHQVTQMGQEVILRCVPISNHLYFYWYRQILGQKVEFLVSFYNNEISEKSEIFDDQFSVERPDGSNFTLKIRSTKLEDSAMYFCASTHRRLADTGELFFGEGSRLTVL.

The chain is built from TRBV10-3 and TRBJ1-2, with 8 nucleotides matching TRBD1. V trimming: 2 bases; J trimming: 2 bases; junction bases outside the gene matches: 7. CDR3 length equals 16 residues. Germline V gene sequence: CDR1 ENHRY, CDR2 SYGVKD. The CDR3 sequence is CAISEARTGRNYGYTF. The CDR3 nucleotides are TGTGCCATCAGTGAGGCTAGGACAGGGCGAAACTATGGCTACACCTTC.

The chain joins TRBV5-6 to TRBJ1-2; maybe TRBD1 (5 bases). The germline V and J ends were trimmed by 3 bases and 3 bases, with 9 bases remaining between them. The CDR3 length is 13 residues. CDR1 SGHDT and CDR2 YYEEEE come from the germline V gene. DNA of the CDR3: TGTGCCAGCAGCTCAGGGAAGTACTATGGCTACACCTTC. Encoded protein: CASSSGKYYGYTF.

The V call is TRBV11-1, the J call TRBJ2-7; no definite D call. CDR3 length equals 14 residues. The V gene lost 2 bases and the J gene lost 1 base, with 9 bases spanning the gap. Germline CDR1 reads SGHAT; CDR2 reads FQDESV (reference sequence). The CDR3 DNA reads as TGTGCCAGCAGCTTAAAGGTCCCTTCCTACGAGCAGTACTTC. Translation gives CASSLKVPSYEQYF.

The J gene is TRBJ2-7, the V gene TRBV19; the D is unclear. The CDR3 loop spans 14 amino acids. V lost 3 bases to trimming and J lost 0 bases, with 9 bases between them. The germline V gene encodes CDR1 LNHDA and CDR2 SQIVND (reference sequence). The chain's CDR3 is CASSMTASSYEQYF. The CDR3 DNA reads as TGTGCCAGTAGTATGACGGCTAGCTCCTACGAGCAGTACTTC.

CDR3 region: CASSLWTGPQHF. The CDR3, as DNA: TGTGCCAGCAGTTTATGGACGGGGCCCCAGCATTTT. The chain joins TRBV28 to TRBJ1-5; D is undetermined. CDR1 and CDR2 from the germline V gene are MDHEN and SYDVKM. V shed 0 bases and J shed 9 bases, with 6 bases lying between them. This CDR3 comprises 12 residues.

The V and J genes are TRBV6-5 and TRBJ2-7; 7 nucleotides agree with TRBD2. The CDR3 is 13 residues long. Trimming at V came to 7 bases and at J to 4 bases, leaving 7 bases not matched to a gene. Germline CDR1 MNHEY, CDR2 SVGAGI. CDR3 sequence (DNA): TGTGCCAGCACGGGGGGAGAGGCGTACGAGCAGTACTTC. Its translation is CASTGGEAYEQYF.

A word on this clone: One junction end does not reproduce the germline sequence, and a read error may be involved. Different DNA sequences within this sample yield the same CDR3. V usage is TRBV28 and J usage is TRBJ1-5; TRBD1 might be the D (5 bases). The CDR3 has 17 amino acids. Germline-derived CDR1 and CDR2 are MDHEN and SYDVKM. The CDR3 nucleotides are TGTGCCAGCAGTTTATACCCCCAGGGAGTAAGCAATCAACCCCAGCATTTT. Its protein is CASSLYPQGVSNQPQHF.

This clone was counted only a few times. The chain employs TRBV7-3 and TRBJ2-7; 8 bases are a match to TRBD2. CDR1 and CDR2 from the germline V gene are SGHTA and FQGTGA. V lost 1 base to trimming and J lost 2 bases; unmatched junction nucleotides: 4. The CDR3 contains 15 residues. The CDR3 spells CASSLRSGSAYEQYF. The CDR3 nucleotides read TGTGCCAGCAGCTTAAGGAGCGGGAGTGCCTACGAGCAGTACTTC.

The V gene is TRBV19, the J gene TRBJ2-7; 8 nucleotides agree with TRBD2. The germline V gene has CDR1 LNHDA and CDR2 SQIVND (reference sequence). This CDR3 spans 15 amino acids. Trimming removed 5 bases from V and 7 bases from J; junction bases left unmatched: 13. This CDR3 reads CASSSGPNGGGEQYF. The CDR3 DNA sequence: TGTGCCAGTAGTTCCGGGCCAAATGGCGGGGGGGAGCAGTACTTC. Drawing the rest from reference TRBV19 and TRBJ2-7, the complete variable domain is DGGITQSPKYLFRKEGQNVTLSCEQNLNHDAMYWYRQDPGQGLRLIYYSQIVNDFQKGDIAEGYSVSREKKESFPLTVTSAQKNPTAFYLCASSSGPNGGGEQYFGPGTRLTVT.

The chain uses TRBV19 and TRBJ1-1; the D is unclear. V shed 2 bases and J shed 3 bases, with 4 bases lying between them. The CDR3 is 12 amino acids. The V gene's germline CDR1 is LNHDA and CDR2 SQIVND (reference sequence). The CDR3 nucleotides read TGTGCCAGTAGTATATGGGACACTGAAGCTTTCTTT. Its translation is CASSIWDTEAFF.

The DNA for the CDR3 is TGTGCCGGAGGGCAGATCACAGATACGCAGTATTTT. Protein product: CAGGQITDTQYF. This sequence joins TRBV2 and TRBJ2-3; a possible D gene is TRBD2 (6 bases). Trimming removed 11 bases from V and 2 bases from J, with 11 bases in between. The CDR3 is 12 amino acids. Looked up from germline, CDR1 is SNHLY and CDR2 is FYNNEI.

V usage is TRBV7-9 and J usage is TRBJ2-7; D is perhaps TRBD2 (6 bases). The V gene lost 0 bases and the J gene lost 2 bases, with 11 bases spanning the gap. Germline values: CDR1 SEHNR, CDR2 FQNEAQ (reference sequence). CDR3 size: 15 residues. Here the CDR3 DNA reads TGTGCCAGCAGCTTAGCAGCTAGCGAGACCTACGAGCAGTACTTC. Protein sequence: CASSLAASETYEQYF. Combining the CDR3 with reference TRBV7-9 and TRBJ2-7 gives the whole variable domain DTGVSQNPRHKITKRGQNVTFRCDPISEHNRLYWYRQTLGQGPEFLTYFQNEAQLEKSRLLSDRFSAERPKGSFSTLEIQRTEQGDSAMYLCASSLAASETYEQYFGPGTRLTVT.

J is TRBJ2-1 and V is TRBV19; 11 bases are a match to TRBD2. Germline values: CDR1 LNHDA, CDR2 SQIVND (reference sequence). V lost 4 bases and J lost 7; bases outside the gene matches: 6. This CDR3 has 15 amino acids. Here the CDR3 DNA reads TGTGCCAGTAGTAATGTAGCGGGAGGGTGGAATGAGCAGTTCTTC. It is translated as CASSNVAGGWNEQFF.